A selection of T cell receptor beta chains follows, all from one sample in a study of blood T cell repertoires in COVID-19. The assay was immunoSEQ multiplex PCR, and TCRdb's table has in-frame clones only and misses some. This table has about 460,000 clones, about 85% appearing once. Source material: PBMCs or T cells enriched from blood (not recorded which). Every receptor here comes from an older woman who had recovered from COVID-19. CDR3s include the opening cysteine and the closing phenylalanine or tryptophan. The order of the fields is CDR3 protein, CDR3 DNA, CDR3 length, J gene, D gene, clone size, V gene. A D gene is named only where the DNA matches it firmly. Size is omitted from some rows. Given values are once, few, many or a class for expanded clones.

CDR3 protein: CASSLTQGMDYEKLFF; CDR3 DNA: TGCGCCAGCTCCCTTACACAGGGAATGGATTATGAAAAACTGTTTTTT; CDR3 length: 16; J gene: TRBJ1-4; D gene: NA; clone size: NA; V gene: TRBV5-1
CDR3 protein: CASSLTQGNTEAFF; CDR3 DNA: TGTGCCAGCAGCTTAACCCAGGGGAACACTGAAGCTTTCTTT; CDR3 length: 14; J gene: TRBJ1-1; D gene: NA; clone size: NA; V gene: TRBV7-8
CDR3 protein: CASSLGQGSYGYTF; CDR3 DNA: TGTGCCAGCAGCCTTGGACAGGGATCGTATGGCTACACCTTC; CDR3 length: 14; J gene: TRBJ1-2; D gene: TRBD1; clone size: NA; V gene: TRBV5-4
CDR3 protein: CASSLQGSYNEQFF; CDR3 DNA: TGTGCCAGCAGCCTACAGGGATCCTACAATGAGCAGTTCTTC; CDR3 length: 14; J gene: TRBJ2-1; D gene: NA; clone size: NA; V gene: TRBV3-1/TRBV3-2
CDR3 protein: CASRAGGGSGANVLTF; CDR3 DNA: TGCGCCAGCAGGGCAGGGGGAGGCTCTGGGGCCAACGTCCTGACTTTC; CDR3 length: 16; J gene: TRBJ2-6; D gene: NA; clone size: NA; V gene: TRBV5-1
CDR3 protein: CASSIEGDRVRGYTF; CDR3 DNA: TGTGCCAGTAGTATTGAGGGTGACAGGGTGAGAGGCTACACCTTC; CDR3 length: 15; J gene: TRBJ1-2; D gene: TRBD1; clone size: NA; V gene: TRBV19
CDR3 protein: CASSLEQTYGYTF; CDR3 DNA: TGTGCCAGCAGCTTGGAACAGACCTATGGCTACACCTTC; CDR3 length: 13; J gene: TRBJ1-2; D gene: NA; clone size: NA; V gene: TRBV5-5
CDR3 protein: CASSRGGELFF; CDR3 DNA: TGTGCCAGCAGTAGGGGCGGGGAGCTGTTTTTT; CDR3 length: 11; J gene: TRBJ2-2; D gene: NA; clone size: NA; V gene: TRBV3-1/TRBV3-2
CDR3 protein: CASSELSDTGELFF; CDR3 DNA: TGTGCCAGCAGCGAACTAAGCGACACCGGGGAGCTGTTTTTT; CDR3 length: 14; J gene: TRBJ2-2; D gene: NA; clone size: NA; V gene: TRBV5-4
CDR3 protein: CASSEWEFQETQYF; CDR3 DNA: TGTGCCAGCAGTGAGTGGGAGTTCCAAGAGACCCAGTACTTC; CDR3 length: 14; J gene: TRBJ2-5; D gene: NA; clone size: NA; V gene: TRBV6-1
CDR3 protein: CAIRQDSEDGYTF; CDR3 DNA: TGTGCCATCAGGCAGGATTCTGAAGATGGCTACACCTTC; CDR3 length: 13; J gene: TRBJ1-2; D gene: NA; clone size: NA; V gene: TRBV10-3
CDR3 protein: CASRDTGYNEQFF; CDR3 DNA: TGTGCCAGCAGAGACACAGGGTACAATGAGCAGTTCTTC; CDR3 length: 13; J gene: TRBJ2-1; D gene: NA; clone size: NA; V gene: TRBV2
CDR3 protein: CASSLGSIYGYTF; CDR3 DNA: TGTGCCAGCAGCTTAGGAAGCATCTATGGCTACACCTTC; CDR3 length: 13; J gene: TRBJ1-2; D gene: NA; clone size: NA; V gene: TRBV7-8
CDR3 protein: CASSYSGQGGQPQHF; CDR3 DNA: TGTGCCAGCAGTTACTCAGGGCAGGGGGGACAGCCCCAGCATTTT; CDR3 length: 15; J gene: TRBJ1-5; D gene: TRBD1; clone size: NA; V gene: TRBV6-6
CDR3 protein: CASTSRGEQFF; CDR3 DNA: TGTGCCAGCACCTCACGGGGTGAGCAGTTCTTC; CDR3 length: 11; J gene: TRBJ2-1; D gene: NA; clone size: NA; V gene: TRBV2
CDR3 protein: CASSLMGGLGNTIYF; CDR3 DNA: TGTGCCAGCAGTTTGATGGGGGGGCTAGGGAACACCATATATTTT; CDR3 length: 15; J gene: TRBJ1-3; D gene: NA; clone size: NA; V gene: TRBV27
CDR3 protein: CASGQTGLGYTF; CDR3 DNA: TGTGCTAGTGGTCAAACCGGACTTGGCTACACCTTC; CDR3 length: 12; J gene: TRBJ1-2; D gene: NA; clone size: NA; V gene: TRBV12-5
CDR3 protein: CAISDSGGGNYEQYF; CDR3 DNA: TGTGCCATCAGTGATTCGGGCGGGGGGAACTACGAGCAGTACTTC; CDR3 length: 15; J gene: TRBJ2-7; D gene: TRBD2; clone size: NA; V gene: TRBV10-3
CDR3 protein: CASGRQGDYGYTF; CDR3 DNA: TGTGCCAGTGGGAGACAGGGCGACTATGGCTACACCTTC; CDR3 length: 13; J gene: TRBJ1-2; D gene: TRBD1; clone size: few; V gene: TRBV19
CDR3 protein: CSAYRGNEQFF; CDR3 DNA: TGCAGTGCTTACCGGGGCAATGAGCAGTTCTTC; CDR3 length: 11; J gene: TRBJ2-1; D gene: NA; clone size: NA; V gene: TRBV20-1
CDR3 protein: CASSPAGTGNSPLHF; CDR3 DNA: TGCGCCAGCAGCCCCGCCGGGACAGGGAATTCACCCCTCCACTTT; CDR3 length: 15; J gene: TRBJ1-6; D gene: TRBD1; clone size: NA; V gene: TRBV5-1
CDR3 protein: CASGLVRSQGNYGYTF; CDR3 DNA: TGTGCTAGTGGTTTGGTACGATCACAGGGGAACTATGGCTACACCTTC; CDR3 length: 16; J gene: TRBJ1-2; D gene: TRBD1; clone size: NA; V gene: TRBV12-5
CDR3 protein: CASSGSTGAHNEQFF; CDR3 DNA: TGCGCCAGCAGTGGATCGACAGGGGCCCACAATGAGCAGTTCTTC; CDR3 length: 15; J gene: TRBJ2-1; D gene: TRBD1; clone size: NA; V gene: TRBV10-1
CDR3 protein: CASSIPTAFSGNTIYF; CDR3 DNA: TGTGCCAGTAGTATCCCGACAGCCTTCTCTGGAAACACCATATATTTT; CDR3 length: 16; J gene: TRBJ1-3; D gene: NA; clone size: NA; V gene: TRBV19
CDR3 protein: CASSQGTGGEKLFF; CDR3 DNA: TGTGCCAGCAGCCAAGGAACAGGGGGGGAAAAACTGTTTTTT; CDR3 length: 14; J gene: TRBJ1-4; D gene: TRBD1; clone size: NA; V gene: TRBV3-1/TRBV3-2
CDR3 protein: CASSLAPGHMNTEAFF; CDR3 DNA: TGCGCCAGCAGCTTGGCCCCGGGACATATGAACACTGAAGCTTTCTTT; CDR3 length: 16; J gene: TRBJ1-1; D gene: NA; clone size: NA; V gene: TRBV5-1
CDR3 protein: CASSSRTAEQYF; CDR3 DNA: TGTGCCAGCAGTTCCCGGACAGCCGAGCAGTACTTC; CDR3 length: 12; J gene: TRBJ2-7; D gene: NA; clone size: NA; V gene: TRBV6-5